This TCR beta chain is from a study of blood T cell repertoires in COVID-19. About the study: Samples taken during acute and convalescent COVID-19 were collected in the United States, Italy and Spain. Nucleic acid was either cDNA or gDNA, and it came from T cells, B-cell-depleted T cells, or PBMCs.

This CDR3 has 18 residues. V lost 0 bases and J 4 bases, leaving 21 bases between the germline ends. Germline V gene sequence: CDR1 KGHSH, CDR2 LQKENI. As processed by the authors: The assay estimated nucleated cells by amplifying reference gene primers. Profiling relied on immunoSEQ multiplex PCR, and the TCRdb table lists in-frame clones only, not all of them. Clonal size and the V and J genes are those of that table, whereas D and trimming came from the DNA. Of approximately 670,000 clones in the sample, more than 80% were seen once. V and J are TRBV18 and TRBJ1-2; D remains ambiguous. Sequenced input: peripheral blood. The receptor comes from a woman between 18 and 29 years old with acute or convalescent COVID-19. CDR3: CASSPPIRHRGASYGYTF. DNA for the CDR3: TGTGCCAGCTCACCACCTATTCGTCATCGCGGAGCAAGCTATGGCTACACCTTC.